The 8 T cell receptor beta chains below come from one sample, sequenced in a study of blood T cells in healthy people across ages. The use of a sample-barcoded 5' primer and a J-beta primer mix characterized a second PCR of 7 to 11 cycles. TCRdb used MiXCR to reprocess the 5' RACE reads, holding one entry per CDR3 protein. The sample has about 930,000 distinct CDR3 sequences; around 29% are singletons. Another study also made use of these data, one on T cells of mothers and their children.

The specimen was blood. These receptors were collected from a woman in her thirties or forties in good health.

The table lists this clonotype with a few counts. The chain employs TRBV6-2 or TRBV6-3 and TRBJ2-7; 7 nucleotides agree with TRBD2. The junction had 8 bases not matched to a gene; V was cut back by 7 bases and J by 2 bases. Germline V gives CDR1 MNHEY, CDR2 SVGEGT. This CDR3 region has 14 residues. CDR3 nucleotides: TGTGCCAGCAAGCGGCTAGCGGAGACCTACGAGCAGTACTTC. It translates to CASKRLAETYEQYF.

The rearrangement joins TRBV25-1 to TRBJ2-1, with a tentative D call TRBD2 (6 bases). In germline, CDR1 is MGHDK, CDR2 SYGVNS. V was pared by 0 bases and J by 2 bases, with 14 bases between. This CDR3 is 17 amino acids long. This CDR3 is CASSEYTREEAYNEQFF. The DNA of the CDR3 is TGTGCCAGCAGTGAATATACGAGGGAGGAGGCCTACAATGAGCAGTTCTTC.

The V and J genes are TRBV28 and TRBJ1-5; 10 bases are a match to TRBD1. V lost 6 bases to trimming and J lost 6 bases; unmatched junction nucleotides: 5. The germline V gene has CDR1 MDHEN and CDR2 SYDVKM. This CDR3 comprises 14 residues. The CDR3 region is CASRGTGAPQPQHF. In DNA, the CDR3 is TGTGCCAGCAGGGGGACAGGGGCTCCTCAGCCCCAGCATTTT.

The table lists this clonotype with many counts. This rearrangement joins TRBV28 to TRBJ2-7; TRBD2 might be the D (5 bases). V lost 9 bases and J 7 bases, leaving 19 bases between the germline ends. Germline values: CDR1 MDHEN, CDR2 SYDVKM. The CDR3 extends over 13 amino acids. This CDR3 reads CASIDYISREQYF. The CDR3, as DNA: TGTGCCAGTATAGACTACATCTCCCGGGAGCAGTACTTC.

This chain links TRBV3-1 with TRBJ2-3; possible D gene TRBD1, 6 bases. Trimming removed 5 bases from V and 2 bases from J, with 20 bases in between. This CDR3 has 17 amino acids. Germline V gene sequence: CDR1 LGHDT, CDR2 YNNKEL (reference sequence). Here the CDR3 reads CASSYSTRGPNTDTQYF. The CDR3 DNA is TGTGCCAGCAGCTATTCCACCAGGGGCCCTAACACAGATACGCAGTATTTT.

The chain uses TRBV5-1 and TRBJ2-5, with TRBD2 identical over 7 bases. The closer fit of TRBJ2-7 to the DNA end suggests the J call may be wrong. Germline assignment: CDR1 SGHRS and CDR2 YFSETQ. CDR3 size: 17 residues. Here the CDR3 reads CASSLVLGGRGQAEQYF. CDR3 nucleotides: TGCGCCAGCAGCTTGGTGCTCGGCGGGAGAGGGCAAGCCGAGCAGTACTTC.

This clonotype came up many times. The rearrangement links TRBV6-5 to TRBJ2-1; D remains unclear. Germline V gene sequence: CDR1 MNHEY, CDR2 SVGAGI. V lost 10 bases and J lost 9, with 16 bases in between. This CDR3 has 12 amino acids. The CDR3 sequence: CATSPGRLEQFF. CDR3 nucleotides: TGTGCCACCAGCCCCGGGCGCCTTGAGCAGTTCTTC.

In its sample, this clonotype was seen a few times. The CDR3 sequence: CASSVAGGTTGELFF. CDR3 in DNA: TGTGCCAGCAGCGTAGCCGGGGGGACCACCGGGGAGCTGTTTTTT. The V and J genes are TRBV9 and TRBJ2-2; the match to TRBD2 covers 7 bases. This CDR3 region has 15 residues. V shed 0 bases and J 4 bases; nucleotides not matched to a gene: 3. Germline assignment: CDR1 SGDLS and CDR2 YYNGEE.